This TCR beta chain is from a study of blood T cell repertoires in COVID-19 (dated by TCRdb to 2018 to 2021). Context from the whole study: Samples from collaborators originated in the United States, Italy and Spain and spanned both the acute and convalescent phases of COVID-19. The prospective study material was composed of cDNA or gDNA derived from T cells, B-cell-depleted T cells, or PBMCs. Deeply sampled blood TCRbeta repertoires from subjects exposed to, actively infected with, or recovered from COVID-19 were included in the dataset. The repertoires were released in a freely available public database meant as a resource for research on the immune response to SARS-CoV-2. Samples were obtained from the ongoing ImmuneRACE study (first 160 participants) and from some 1,300 subjects provided by 6 global collaborators. A de-identified subject ID, COVID-19 status, age in years and sex were almost always included in the sample metadata. HLA class I and class II types, where available, came from metadata supplied by the sample provider rather than from assay-based typing. General findings and caveats noted by the study authors: The amount of clinical and demographic metadata varied by source and participant and was provided uncurated.

The CDR1 and CDR2 encoded by the germline V gene (reference sequence) are LNHDA and SQIVND. The V and J ends are trimmed by 5 bases and 2 bases, leaving 10 bases between them. The CDR3, cysteine through phenylalanine, is 13 amino acids long. Only the CDR3 portion is preserved as DNA: 39 bases, with reading frame beginning at the first base. TCRbeta CDR3 regions were amplified from genomic DNA using the immunoSEQ Assay, a bias-controlled multiplex PCR. The study's own analysis went as follows. The number of nucleated cells in each sample was estimated from the amplification of reference gene primers within the assay. Sequence reads were collapsed and filtered to measure the absolute abundance of every unique TCRbeta CDR3 rearrangement. For each sample, productive Simpson clonality was calculated by taking the square root of Simpson's diversity index across productive rearrangements. TCRdb holds this immuneACCESS table with in-frame rearrangements only. Some clones are missing; in checked studies, unresolved V genes explain under half, and the rest has no known cause. The V and J calls and clone size are taken from that table; D and trimming were inferred from the DNA. The sample includes about 290,000 clones, with about 90% observed a single time. The top ten hold over 8.5% of the sample.

On this clone: It lacks a known antigen. No much larger clone exists at a distance of one base, and base qualities are not known.

One collaborating source in Seattle enrolled patients while the patients were actively infected and followed the patients over time throughout the course of disease. Collaborating institutions collected whole blood in K2EDTA tubes following their own protocols. For TCRbeta analysis, collaborators shipped samples as frozen whole blood, isolated PBMCs, or DNA extracted from either of those sample types. This receptor was taken from a woman in her 30s with COVID-19, enrolled during active disease. Source material: peripheral blood. The V and J genes are TRBV19 and TRBJ2-7; the D region possibly corresponds to TRBD2 (5 bases align). The DNA sequence is given as TGTGCCAGTAGTGCCACCGGGGCCTACGAGCAGTACTTC. Its product reads: CASSATGAYEQYF.